This T cell receptor (beta chain) was identified during a study of blood T cell repertoires in COVID-19. Germline V lookup: CDR1 SGHNT, CDR2 YYREEE (reference sequence). V was cut by 6 bases and J by 6 bases, with 10 bases left in between. The CDR3 covers 12 residues. Clones were read by immunoSEQ multiplex PCR, and TCRdb kept only the in-frame ones, dropping some. Seen here are around 700,000 clones, 80% to 90% observed once, and the top ten hold about 0.24%. The sequence was collected from a woman under 30 with acute or convalescent COVID-19. Sequencing was performed on peripheral blood. V and J are TRBV5-4 and TRBJ2-1; perhaps TRBD1 as D (6 bases). CDR3 amino acids: CASTGAFNEQFF. CDR3 bases: TGTGCCAGCACAGGGGCCTTCAATGAGCAGTTCTTC.